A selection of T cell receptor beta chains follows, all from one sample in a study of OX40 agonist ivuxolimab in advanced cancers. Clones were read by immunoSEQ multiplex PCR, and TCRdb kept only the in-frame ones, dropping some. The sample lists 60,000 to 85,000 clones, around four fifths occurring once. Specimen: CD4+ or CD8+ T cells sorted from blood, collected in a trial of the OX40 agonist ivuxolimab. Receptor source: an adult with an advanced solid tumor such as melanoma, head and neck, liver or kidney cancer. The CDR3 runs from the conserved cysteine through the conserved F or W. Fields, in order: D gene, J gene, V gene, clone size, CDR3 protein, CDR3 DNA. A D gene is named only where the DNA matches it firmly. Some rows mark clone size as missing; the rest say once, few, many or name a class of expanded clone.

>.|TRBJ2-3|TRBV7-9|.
CASSKWGGTSTDTQYF
TGTGCCAGCAGCAAGTGGGGGGGCACTAGCACAGATACGCAGTATTTT
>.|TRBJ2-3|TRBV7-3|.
CASSFASTDTQYF
TGTGCCAGCAGCTTCGCCAGCACAGATACGCAGTATTTT
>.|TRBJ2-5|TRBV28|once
CASSEQGPFKTQYF
TGTGCCAGCAGTGAACAGGGCCCGTTTAAGACCCAGTACTTC
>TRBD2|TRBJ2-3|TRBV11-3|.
CASSPGLAGTSTDTQYF
TGTGCCAGCAGTCCCGGACTAGCGGGGACGAGCACAGATACGCAGTATTTT
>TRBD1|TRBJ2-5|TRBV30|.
CAWTKGQGIQETQYF
TGTGCCTGGACCAAAGGACAGGGGATTCAAGAGACCCAGTACTTC
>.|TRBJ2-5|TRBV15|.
CATSRDFGDGTQYF
TGTGCCACCAGCAGAGATTTTGGGGACGGGACCCAGTACTTC
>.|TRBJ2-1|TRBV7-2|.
CASSLSYNEQFF
TGTGCCAGCAGCCTTTCCTACAATGAGCAGTTCTTC
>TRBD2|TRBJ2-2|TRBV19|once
CASQARGAGELFF
TGTGCCAGTCAGGCGCGGGGGGCCGGGGAGCTGTTTTTT
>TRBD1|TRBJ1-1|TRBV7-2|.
CASSSQGATEAFF
TGTGCCAGCAGCTCACAGGGGGCCACTGAAGCTTTCTTT
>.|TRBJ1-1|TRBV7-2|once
CASSLVSGGPEAFF
TGTGCCAGCAGCTTAGTATCGGGAGGGCCTGAAGCTTTCTTT
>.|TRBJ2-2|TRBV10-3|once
CAISERGEAGELFF
TGTGCCATCAGTGAGAGGGGGGAAGCCGGGGAGCTGTTTTTT
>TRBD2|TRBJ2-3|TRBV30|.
CAWSPGRGETDTQYF
TGTGCCTGGAGTCCCGGGAGGGGGGAGACAGATACGCAGTATTTT
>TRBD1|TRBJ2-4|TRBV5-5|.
CASSRDRSSEFQYF
TGTGCCAGCAGCCGGGACAGGTCCAGCGAGTTTCAGTACTTC
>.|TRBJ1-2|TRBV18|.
CASSPSKSSGYTF
TGTGCCAGCTCACCGAGTAAAAGCTCAGGCTACACCTTC
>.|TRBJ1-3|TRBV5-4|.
CASTPGVSSGNTIYF
TGTGCCAGCACCCCCGGGGTCAGCTCCGGAAACACCATATATTTT
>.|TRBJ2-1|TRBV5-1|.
CASSLELEVGEQFF
TGCGCCAGCAGCTTGGAACTAGAAGTAGGTGAGCAGTTCTTC
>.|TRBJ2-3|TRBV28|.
CASRTSSGTQYF
TGTGCCAGCAGAACCAGCTCGGGTACGCAGTATTTT
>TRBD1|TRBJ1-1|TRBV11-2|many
CASTGGRDRNIEAFF
TGTGCCAGCACCGGGGGGAGGGACAGGAATATTGAAGCTTTCTTT
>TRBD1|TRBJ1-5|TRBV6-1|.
CASSGQGRNQPQHF
TGTGCCAGCAGTGGACAGGGCAGGAATCAGCCCCAGCATTTT
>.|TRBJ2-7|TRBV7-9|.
CASSLDRLAYEQYF
TGTGCCAGCAGCTTAGATAGACTAGCCTACGAGCAGTACTTC
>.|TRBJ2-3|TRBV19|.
CASSTDRDVDTQYF
TGTGCCAGTAGTACAGATAGGGACGTCGATACGCAGTATTTT
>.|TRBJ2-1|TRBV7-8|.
CASSPSAEQFF
TGTGCCAGCAGCCCCAGCGCCGAGCAGTTCTTC
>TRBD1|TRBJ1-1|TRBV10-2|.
CASRETGGFTEAFF
TGCGCCAGCAGGGAGACAGGGGGCTTCACTGAAGCTTTCTTT
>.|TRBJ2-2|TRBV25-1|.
CASSESRGANTGELFF
TGTGCCAGCAGTGAAAGTAGGGGGGCGAACACCGGGGAGCTGTTTTTT
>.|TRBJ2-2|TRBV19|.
CASGTRNTGELFF
TGTGCCAGTGGGACCCGGAACACCGGGGAGCTGTTTTTT
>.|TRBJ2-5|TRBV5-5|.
CASSFSQQETQYF
TGTGCCAGCAGCTTTAGCCAGCAAGAGACCCAGTACTTC
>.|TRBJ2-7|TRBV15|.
CATRGGPRPYEQYF
TGTGCCACCAGAGGGGGGCCTAGGCCCTACGAGCAGTACTTC
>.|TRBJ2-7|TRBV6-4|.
CASKPTASTYEQYF
TGTGCCAGCAAGCCAACAGCTTCGACCTACGAGCAGTACTTC
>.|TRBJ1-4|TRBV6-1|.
CASSGNVGRYEKLFF
TGTGCCAGCAGTGGGAACGTCGGGCGTTATGAAAAACTGTTTTTT
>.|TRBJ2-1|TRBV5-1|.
CASSSAGTENEQFF
TGCGCCAGCAGCTCGGCCGGGACTGAGAATGAGCAGTTCTTC
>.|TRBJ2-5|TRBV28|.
CASSATEVQETQYF
TGTGCCAGCAGTGCCACGGAGGTCCAAGAGACCCAGTACTTC
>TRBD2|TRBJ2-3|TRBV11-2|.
CASFSPLAGGKDTQYF
TGTGCCAGCTTTAGCCCTCTAGCGGGGGGGAAGGATACGCAGTATTTT
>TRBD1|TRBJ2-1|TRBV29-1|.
CSVERSRTGAGFNEQFF
TGCAGCGTTGAAAGAAGCAGGACAGGGGCGGGTTTTAATGAGCAGTTCTTC
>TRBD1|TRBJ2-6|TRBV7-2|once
CASSSSGGSGANVLTF
TGTGCCAGCAGCTCCTCAGGGGGATCTGGGGCCAACGTCCTGACTTTC
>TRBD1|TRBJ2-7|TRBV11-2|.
CASSILTGTVAYEQYF
TGTGCCAGCAGCATACTTACCGGGACAGTGGCCTACGAGCAGTACTTC
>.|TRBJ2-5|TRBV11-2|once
CASSPQVQETQYF
TGTGCCAGCAGCCCACAGGTTCAAGAGACCCAGTACTTC
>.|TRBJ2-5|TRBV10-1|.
CASSPGQHQETQYF
TGCGCCAGCAGCCCCGGACAGCACCAAGAGACCCAGTACTTC
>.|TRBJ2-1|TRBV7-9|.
CASSSLLAYNEQFF
TGTGCCAGCAGCTCCCTATTGGCCTACAATGAGCAGTTCTTC
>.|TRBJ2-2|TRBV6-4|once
CASSDRDQNTGELFF
TGTGCCAGCAGTGACAGGGACCAGAACACCGGGGAGCTGTTTTTT
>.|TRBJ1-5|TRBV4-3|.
CASSQDGQGQPQHF
TGCGCCAGCAGCCAAGATGGGCAGGGACAGCCCCAGCATTTT
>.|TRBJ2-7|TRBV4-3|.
CASSQGEAGAYEQYF
TGCGCCAGCAGCCAAGGCGAGGCCGGAGCCTACGAGCAGTACTTC
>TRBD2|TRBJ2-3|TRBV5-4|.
CASSPWLGGSGGTDTQYF
TGTGCCAGCAGCCCCTGGCTTGGTGGGAGCGGGGGCACAGATACGCAGTATTTT
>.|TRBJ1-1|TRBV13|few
CASSLMGVDTEAFF
TGTGCCAGCAGCTTAATGGGGGTTGACACTGAAGCTTTCTTT